The 6 T cell receptor beta chains reported below all come from one sample, sequenced in a study of T cell repertoires in cytomegalovirus infection (dated by TCRdb to about 2019). The intended sense of this specimen's treatment or condition label: in vitro stimulation with specific CMV peptide epitopes to enrich CMV-specific T cells. No antigens are known for them. TCRdb records Illumina HiSeq 1500 as the sequencer. TCRdb took the public reads, trimmed them with fastp at Q25, ran MiXCR for clone calling and kept in-frame beta chains. Identical CDR3 proteins give one entry, which carries the most common genes and DNA. The sample table records approximately 910,000 distinct CDR3 sequences; roughly 30% of these occur just once. The top ten constitute more than 12% of the sample. Sequences were derived from cultured CD8+ T cells from PBMCs, sampled from culture after CMV antigen stimulation. The receptors derive from a human donor in good health (CMV status not recorded). Some clones in this sample may be carry-over from other donors' samples.

The rearrangement links TRBV15 to TRBJ2-2; D remains ambiguous. The CDR3 loop spans 15 amino acids. The ends were cut back, 3 bases at V and 2 bases at J, with 10 bases in the middle. CDR1 LNHNV and CDR2 YYDKDF come from the germline V gene (reference sequence). The CDR3 sequence: CATSRPLDNTGELFF. The CDR3 DNA sequence: TGTGCCACCAGCAGGCCCCTCGACAACACCGGGGAGCTGTTTTTT.

V gene TRBV4-1 combines with J gene TRBJ1-3; D gene unclear. Germline-derived CDR1 and CDR2 are MGHRA and YSYEKL. V was trimmed by 2 bases and J by 1 base, leaving 12 bases between them. The CDR3 has 16 amino acids. The CDR3 DNA reads TGCGCCAGCAGCCAAAAGTCGCTCTTTTCTGGAAACACCATATATTTT. This translates into CASSQKSLFSGNTIYF.

This clonotype came up many times. The rearrangement joins TRBV7-6 to TRBJ1-4; D is ambiguous. V was trimmed by 5 bases and J by 0 bases, leaving 19 bases between them. Germline values: CDR1 SGHVS, CDR2 FNYEAQ. The CDR3 covers 18 residues. CDR3 loop: CASSLWAWELATNEKLFF. The CDR3 DNA reads TGTGCCAGCAGCCTCTGGGCCTGGGAGCTGGCAACTAATGAAAAACTGTTTTTT.

This chain connects TRBV11-3 to TRBJ2-7; D is unresolved. The CDR3 runs 14 residues. Germline V gene sequence: CDR1 SGHNT, CDR2 YENEEA. Trimming pared 1 base from V and 2 bases from J, leaving 9 bases between. The CDR3 here is CASSLGYSPYEQYF. The CDR3 DNA follows: TGTGCCAGCAGCTTAGGTTACAGCCCCTACGAGCAGTACTTC. The complete variable domain, with remaining parts taken from reference TRBV11-3 and TRBJ2-7, reads EAGVVQSPRYKIIEKKQPVAFWCNPISGHNTLYWYLQNLGQGPELLIRYENEEAVDDSQLPKDRFSAERLKGVDSTLKIQPAELGDSAVYLCASSLGYSPYEQYFGPGTRLTVT.

The CDR3 spells CASSWTSGNEQYF. The DNA for the CDR3 is TGCGCCAGCAGCTGGACTAGCGGCAACGAGCAGTACTTC. This chain joins TRBV5-1 and TRBJ2-7, with TRBD2 identical over 10 bases. The J segment lost 5 bases and the V segment lost 3 bases, leaving 2 bases of the junction unmatched. The germline V gene encodes CDR1 SGHRS and CDR2 YFSETQ. The CDR3 runs 13 residues.

Concerning this clonotype itself: Relative to the germline gene, one junction end is altered; a read error may explain this. The V call is TRBV20-1, the J call TRBJ2-3; 9 positions match TRBD2. The CDR3 spans 14 residues. Germline CDR1 reads DFQATT; CDR2 reads SNEGSKA (reference sequence). This CDR3 is CSAREAGGPGTQCF. The DNA for the CDR3 is TGCAGTGCTAGAGAGGCGGGGGGGCCTGGTACGCAGTGTTTT.